These 9 T cell receptor beta chains came from one sample sequenced in a study of long-term antiretroviral therapy in people with HIV. Version v3.0 of the immunoSEQ assay was performed at survey level. The method was immunoSEQ multiplex PCR; TCRdb's version includes in-frame clones alone and lacks a portion of them. The sample holds around 20,000 clones, less than 85% seen once. Specimen: unsorted PBMCs, collected 2.9 years after starting antiretroviral therapy. The receptors were sampled from a woman between 25 and 40 years old with HIV.

The V gene is TRBV5-1, the J gene TRBJ1-4; possibly TRBD1 for D (6 bases). V was clipped by 4 bases and J by 2 bases, with 12 bases between them. Germline CDR1 is SGHRS and CDR2 is YFSETQ. The CDR3 runs 15 residues. The CDR3 loop reads CASSRKGGTNEKLFF. The DNA for the CDR3 is TGCGCCAGCAGCCGAAAAGGGGGGACTAATGAAAAACTGTTTTTT.

The genes are TRBV9 and TRBJ2-5; TRBD2 matches 8 bases. Germline-derived CDR1 and CDR2 are SGDLS and YYNGEE. Trimming removed 3 bases from V and 1 base from J; junction bases left unmatched: 5. The CDR3 has 15 residues. This CDR3 is CASSDRTSPQETQYF. CDR3 bases: TGTGCCAGCAGCGATAGGACTAGCCCCCAAGAGACCCAGTACTTC.

CDR3 in DNA: TGTGCCAGCAGCACCTCGGACGGTGGAAACACCATATATTTT. Protein product: CASSTSDGGNTIYF. The rearrangement links TRBV7-2 to TRBJ1-3; D uncertain. CDR1 is SGHTA, CDR2 FQGNSA, per germline. The ends were cut back, 5 bases at V and 3 bases at J, with 11 bases in the middle. The CDR3 totals 14 residues.

This clone is a singleton in its sample. V is TRBV19 and J is TRBJ2-5, with D perhaps matching TRBD1 (6 bases). The CDR3 sequence is 15 residues long. Per the germline V gene, CDR1 is LNHDA and CDR2 is SQIVND (reference sequence). The ends were cut back, 6 bases at V and 4 bases at J, with 18 bases in the middle. The CDR3 loop is CASRAPALGGETQYF. In DNA form, the CDR3 reads TGTGCCAGTAGGGCTCCGGCCCTAGGGGGAGAGACCCAGTACTTC. The variable domain in full, with the rest retrieved from reference TRBV19 and TRBJ2-5, is DGGITQSPKYLFRKEGQNVTLSCEQNLNHDAMYWYRQDPGQGLRLIYYSQIVNDFQKGDIAEGYSVSREKKESFPLTVTSAQKNPTAFYLCASRAPALGGETQYFGPGTRLLVL.

In this sample, this clone turned up a few times. This chain connects TRBV30 to TRBJ1-1, with D possibly matching TRBD1 (5 bases). V was cut by 4 bases and J by 2 bases, with 11 bases left in between. CDR1 is GTSNPN and CDR2 is SVGIG in the germline V gene (reference sequence). The CDR3 spans 13 residues. The CDR3 DNA is TGTGCCTGGACCCTGCAGGGTAACACTGAAGCTTTCTTT. Protein sequence: CAWTLQGNTEAFF.

This chain links TRBV18 with TRBJ1-3, with a possible D match to TRBD1 (6 bases). CDR1 is KGHSH, CDR2 LQKENI, per germline. With 3 bases removed from V and 8 bases from J, the gap between germline ends came to 11 bases. CDR3 length equals 13 residues. The CDR3 loop is CASSPRTEDTIYF. Written as DNA, the CDR3 is TGTGCCAGCTCACCGCGGACAGAGGACACCATATATTTT.

The chain recombines TRBV7-9 with TRBJ1-2; 8 bases are a match to TRBD1. Germline assignment: CDR1 SEHNR and CDR2 FQNEAQ (reference sequence). After removal of 5 bases from V and 4 bases from J, the junction contained 6 bases not matched to a gene. The CDR3 covers 14 residues. CDR3 bases: TGTGCCAGCAGCCCCGGACAGGGTGGCTATGGCTACACCTTC. Amino acid sequence: CASSPGQGGYGYTF.

V and J are TRBV27 and TRBJ1-2, with D possibly matching TRBD1 (6 bases). Germline V gives CDR1 MNHEY, CDR2 SMNVEV (reference sequence). Trimming removed 6 bases from V and 8 bases from J, with 16 bases in between. The CDR3 length is 13 residues. CDR3 in amino acids: CASSSGGGWGYTF. CDR3 DNA sequence: TGTGCCAGCAGCTCGGGGGGGGGCTGGGGCTACACCTTC.

The CDR3 bases are TGTGCCAGCAGTCCAATCAGGGTAAGTGAGCAGTTCTTC. Translating it yields CASSPIRVSEQFF. The chain carries TRBV11-2 and TRBJ2-1; maybe TRBD1 (5 bases). Germline V gene data show CDR1 as SGHAT and CDR2 as FQNNGV. The CDR3 runs 13 residues. V dropped 6 bases and J dropped 9 bases, with 15 bases sitting between them. The full variable domain, in which reference TRBV11-2 and TRBJ2-1 provide the parts outside the CDR3, is EAGVAQSPRYKIIEKRQSVAFWCNPISGHATLYWYQQILGQGPKLLIQFQNNGVVDDSQLPKDRFSAERLKGVDSTLKIQPAKLEDSAVYLCASSPIRVSEQFFGPGTRLTVL.